The T cell receptor beta chain under discussion was sequenced for a study of siplizumab effects on memory and regulatory T cells. For this clone: Its antigen remains unidentified.

Study-level results: Neither a naive nor a memory phenotype was assignable to roughly 75-96% of proliferating CD4+ or CD8+ clones. The alloresponse seemed to draw substantially on naive T cells, which appeared more diverse than memory cells.

TCRdb's table, derived via immunoSEQ multiplex PCR, lists solely in-frame clones and lacks some. This table has over 85,000 clones, 80% to 95% appearing once. Germline V gene sequence: CDR1 MDHEN, CDR2 SYDVKM. V lost 3 bases to trimming and J lost 10 bases; unmatched junction nucleotides: 13. The CDR3 totals 16 residues. The receptor's source is a human donor in good health. The specimen sequenced was CD4+ T cells sorted from blood. The V call is TRBV28, the J call TRBJ1-4; the match to TRBD1 covers 8 bases. In DNA form, the CDR3 reads TGTGCCAGCAGTTTGCTCATCCAGGGGGCGAATTCAAAACTGTTTTTT. Translating gives CASSLLIQGANSKLFF.